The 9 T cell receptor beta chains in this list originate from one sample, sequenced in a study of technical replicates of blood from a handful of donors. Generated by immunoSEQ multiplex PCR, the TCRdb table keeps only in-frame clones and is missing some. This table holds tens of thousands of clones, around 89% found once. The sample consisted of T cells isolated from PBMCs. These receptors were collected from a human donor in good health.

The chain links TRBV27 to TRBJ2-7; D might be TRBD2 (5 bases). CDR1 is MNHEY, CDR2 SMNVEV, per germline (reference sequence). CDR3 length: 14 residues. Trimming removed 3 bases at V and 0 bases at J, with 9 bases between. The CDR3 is CASSLRASSYEQYF. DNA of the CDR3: TGTGCCAGCAGTTTGCGGGCTAGCTCCTACGAGCAGTACTTC.

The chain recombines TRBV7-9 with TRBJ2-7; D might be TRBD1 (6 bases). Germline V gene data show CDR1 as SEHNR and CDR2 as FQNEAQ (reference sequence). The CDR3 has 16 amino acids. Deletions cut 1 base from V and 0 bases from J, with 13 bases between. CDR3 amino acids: CASSLGPPGHSYEQYF. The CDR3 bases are TGTGCCAGCAGCTTAGGGCCGCCGGGACACTCCTACGAGCAGTACTTC.

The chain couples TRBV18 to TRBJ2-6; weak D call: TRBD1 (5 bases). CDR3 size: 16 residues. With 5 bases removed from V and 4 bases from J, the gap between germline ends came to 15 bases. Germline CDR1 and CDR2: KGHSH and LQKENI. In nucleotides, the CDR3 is TGTGCCAGCTCAGCTGATCAGGGATTCGGGGCCAACGTCCTGACTTTC. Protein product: CASSADQGFGANVLTF. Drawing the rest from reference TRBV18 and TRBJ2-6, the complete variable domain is NAGVMQNPRHLVRRRGQEARLRCSPMKGHSHVYWYRQLPEEGLKFMVYLQKENIIDESGMPKERFSAEFPKEGPSILRIQQVVRGDSAAYFCASSADQGFGANVLTFGAGSRLTVL.

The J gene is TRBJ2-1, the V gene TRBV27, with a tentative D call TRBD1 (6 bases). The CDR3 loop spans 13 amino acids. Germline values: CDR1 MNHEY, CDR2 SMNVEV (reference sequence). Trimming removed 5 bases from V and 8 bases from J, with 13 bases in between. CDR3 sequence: CASSRTVLDEQFF. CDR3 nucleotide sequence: TGTGCCAGCAGTCGGACAGTTCTTGATGAGCAGTTCTTC.

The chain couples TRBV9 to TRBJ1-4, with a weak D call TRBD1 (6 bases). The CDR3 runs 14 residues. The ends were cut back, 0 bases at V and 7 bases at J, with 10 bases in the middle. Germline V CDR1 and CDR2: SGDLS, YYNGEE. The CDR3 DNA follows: TGTGCCAGCAGCGTAGAGGGGGGGAGTGAAAAACTGTTTTTT. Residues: CASSVEGGSEKLFF.

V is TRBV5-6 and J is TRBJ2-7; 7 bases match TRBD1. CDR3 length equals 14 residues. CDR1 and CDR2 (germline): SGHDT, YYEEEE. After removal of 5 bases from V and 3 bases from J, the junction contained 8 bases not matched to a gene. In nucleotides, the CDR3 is TGTGCCAGCAGTCCCGGGACAGAAAGCTACGAGCAGTACTTC. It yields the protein CASSPGTESYEQYF.

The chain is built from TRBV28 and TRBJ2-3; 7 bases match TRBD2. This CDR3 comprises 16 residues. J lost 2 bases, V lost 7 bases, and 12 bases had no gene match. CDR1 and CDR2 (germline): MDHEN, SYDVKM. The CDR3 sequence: CASTRGGSPFTDTQYF. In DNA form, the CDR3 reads TGTGCCAGCACCCGGGGCGGGAGCCCCTTCACAGATACGCAGTATTTT.

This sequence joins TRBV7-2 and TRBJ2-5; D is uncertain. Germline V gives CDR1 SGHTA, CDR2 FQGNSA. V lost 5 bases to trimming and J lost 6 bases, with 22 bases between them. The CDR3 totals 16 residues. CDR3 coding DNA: TGTGCCAGCAGCCCCCCCACGAGCGCGAGTTGGAAGACCCAGTACTTC. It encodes CASSPPTSASWKTQYF. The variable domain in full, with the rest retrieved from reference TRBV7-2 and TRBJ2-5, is GAGVSQSPSNKVTEKGKDVELRCDPISGHTALYWYRQSLGQGLEFLIYFQGNSAPDKSGLPSDRFSAERTGGSVSTLTIQRTQQEDSAVYLCASSPPTSASWKTQYFGPGTRLLVL.

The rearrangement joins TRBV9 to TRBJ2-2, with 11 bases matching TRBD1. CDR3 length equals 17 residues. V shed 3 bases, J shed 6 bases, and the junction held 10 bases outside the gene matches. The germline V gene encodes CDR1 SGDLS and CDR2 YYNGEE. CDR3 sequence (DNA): TGTGCCAGCAGCGCAGGACACGGGACAGGGGGGCCCGGGGAGCTGTTTTTT. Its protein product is CASSAGHGTGGPGELFF.